The clone carrying this TCR beta chain occurred a few times. Germline V lookup: CDR1 SEHNR, CDR2 FQNEAQ (reference sequence). V gave up 5 bases and J gave up 4 bases, with 11 bases separating them. CDR3 size: 13 residues. The sample belongs to a study of T cell clonotyping in hematopoietic cell transplantation. Libraries were prepared by immunoSEQ multiplex PCR; TCRdb keeps only in-frame clonotypes and omits some of them. The profile covers roughly 13,000 clones, with about 56% appearing a single time and approximately 9.8% taken by the ten largest. The source is a human donor who either received an allogeneic hematopoietic cell transplant for a myeloid malignancy or was a related donor (not recorded which). Some clones in this sample may be carry-over from other donors' samples. V usage is TRBV7-9 and J usage is TRBJ1-2; a possible D gene is TRBD1 (5 bases). The sample comprised PBMCs. This CDR3 is CASSPDTFYGYTF. CDR3 sequence (DNA): TGTGCCAGCAGCCCGGACACCTTCTATGGCTACACCTTC.